This T cell receptor beta chain appears in the sequencing data of a study of beta chain features in type 1 diabetes (dated by TCRdb to the late 2010s). A note on the overall study: Mean age, gender distribution, total cell number and subset yield did not differ between patients and healthy donors. A total of 85 million to 140 million sorted cells were examined across all samples, and a strong correlation was observed between cell number per subset and RNA yield. In the study, TCRB repertoires of sorted circulating CD4+ T cell subsets from recently diagnosed type 1 diabetes patients were compared with those of matched healthy donors. Naive and central memory subsets were obtained from all 30 or so donors, but regulatory and stem cell-like memory subsets were isolated from only 8 patients and 8 healthy donors. Study-wide findings and limitations: Type 1 diabetes patients showed a moderate but significant shortening of TCRB CDR3 length in all four CD4+ subsets. Because cDNA was sequenced instead of genomic DNA, activated cells with high expression could be over-represented, although the groups did not differ in activation or CD3 levels. Naive, central memory and regulatory TCRB repertoires appeared to be more alike among patients than among healthy donors. Because small numbers of individuals were included in the HLA sub-analyses, any influence of HLA type on TCRB rearrangement was left unresolved. Shorter templates might be favored by PCR, yet because patient and control samples were amplified and corrected together, any such skew would affect both groups equally. At VDJ recombination sites, patients with type 1 diabetes made fewer insertions and deleted more nucleotides, a pattern implying thymic rearrangement abnormalities.

From each donor, a single peripheral blood sample of approximately 110 mL on average was drawn into heparinised tubes. A BD FACSAria II and a panel including CD45RO, CCR7, CD25, CD127, CD95 and CD27 were used to sort naive, central memory, regulatory and stem cell-like memory CD4+ T cells. Every sorted population had a purity above 95%. Right away, PBMCs were isolated by Lymphoprep density gradient centrifugation and were stained directly, with no culture step. So that batch effects would be minimized, each experiment stained and sorted samples in pairs, pairing one healthy donor with one patient. A word on this clone: No cognate antigen has been identified for it. Per-base quality was not reported, and no clone a single base away is much larger than it.

The entire amount of isolated RNA was reverse transcribed using the High Capacity cDNA Reverse Transcription Kit, so the sequenced TCRB transcripts were expressed ones. Deep immunoSEQ sequencing was performed on naive, central memory and regulatory T cell samples, with an average of roughly 3.3 million total reads per sample. Sorted cells were lysed in RLT buffer, and RNA was extracted using DNase-treated RNeasy Micro or Mini kits according to cell number. To prevent cross-contamination, each cell subset was processed individually, whereas patient and healthy donor samples were processed jointly. The immunoSEQ multiplex PCR was used to amplify TCRB sequences from cDNA, generating 87-bp fragments that spanned the CDR3 region. Sequencing of the amplicons was done on the Illumina HiSeq platform. Per the original workflow: Synthetic template baselines were used to correct PCR bias computationally, reads within Hamming distance 2 were collapsed, and singletons that could not be merged were discarded. Reads were aligned against IMGT so that V, D and J genes, CDR3 length and insertions or deletions at six rearrangement sites could be assigned. Clonotype counts were normalized to sorted cell number within each subset before computing true diversity and Gini coefficients with the tcR R package. The overlap coefficient, calculated on TCRB nucleotide sequences, was used to measure repertoire sharing. Out-of-frame TCRB sequences from naive cells were analyzed as a proxy for the pre-selection repertoire. In TCRdb, the immuneACCESS table is reduced to in-frame sequences with V and J assigned. These tables do not hold every clone; where another copy was compared, an unresolved V gene accounts for under half, and the others remain unexplained. The D gene and trimming were derived from the DNA, and the V and J assignments and clone size from that table. The sample profile shows around 500,000 clones; over 10% of them were found once. The biggest ten clones account for over 0.04% of the sample.

The sequence came from a woman between 18 and 29 years old in good health. Sequenced material: naive CD4+ T cells from blood. Sample cell subset or site, as interpreted from the label and publication: true naive CD4+ T cells.

CDR3 reads: CASSFRTGGYNEQFF. The sequenced DNA is TGTGCCAGCAGTTTTAGGACAGGGGGCTACAATGAGCAGTTCTTC. The chain is encoded by TRBV27 joined to TRBJ2-1; TRBD1 aligns with 10 central bases. Reading from cysteine to phenylalanine, the CDR3 counts 15 amino acids. Kept here is only the CDR3 DNA, which spans 45 bases and is read in frame from base 1. The germline V gene (reference sequence) sets CDR1 to MNHEY and CDR2 to SMNVEV. The junction shows trimming of 3 bases on V and 3 bases on J, and the gene matches do not reach 2 bases of it.